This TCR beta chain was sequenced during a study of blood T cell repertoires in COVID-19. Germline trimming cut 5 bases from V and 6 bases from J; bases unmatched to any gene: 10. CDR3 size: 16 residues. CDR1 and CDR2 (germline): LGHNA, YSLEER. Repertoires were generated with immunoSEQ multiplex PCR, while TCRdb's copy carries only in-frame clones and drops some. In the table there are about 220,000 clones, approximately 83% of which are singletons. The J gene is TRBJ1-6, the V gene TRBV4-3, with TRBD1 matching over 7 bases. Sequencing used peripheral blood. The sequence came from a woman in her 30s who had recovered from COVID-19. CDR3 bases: TGCGCCAGCAGCGGGAACACAGGGGTAGGTAATTCACCCCTCCACTTT. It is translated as CASSGNTGVGNSPLHF.